This T cell receptor beta chain came from a study of blood T cell repertoires in COVID-19. Overall study: The study drew acute and convalescent COVID-19 samples from the United States, Italy and Spain. Sample material is recorded as cDNA or gDNA derived from T cells, B-cell-depleted T cells, or PBMCs.

The CDR3 has 15 residues. The V gene end was trimmed by 2 bases and the J gene end by 5 bases; junction bases not matched to a gene: 6. Germline V gives CDR1 MDHEN, CDR2 SYDVKM. The authors' processing: Cell counts per sample came from amplifying reference gene primers. The data were produced by immunoSEQ multiplex PCR, yet TCRdb's version contains in-frame clones alone and is incomplete. The V and J calls and the clone size are those of that table, but D and trimming were determined from the DNA. The sample shows more than 85,000 clones, roughly 82% of them seen only once. The sample taken for sequencing was peripheral blood. The clonotype comes from a woman older than 75 with active or convalescent COVID-19. The chain is built from TRBV28 and TRBJ1-5, with 7 bases fitting TRBD1. CDR3: CASSLVAGGYQPQHF. The CDR3 bases are TGTGCCAGCAGTTTAGTGGCAGGGGGATATCAGCCCCAGCATTTT.